This TCR beta chain came from a study of blood T cell repertoires in COVID-19 (dated by TCRdb to 2020 to 2021). For context, the study as a whole: Samples covering the acute and convalescent phases of COVID-19 were provided by collaborators in the United States, Italy and Spain. The material from the prospective study consisted of cDNA or gDNA derived from T cells, B-cell-depleted T cells, or PBMCs. Subjects who had been exposed to COVID-19, were actively infected with it, or had recovered from it provided the deeply sampled blood TCRbeta repertoires that made up the dataset. The repertoires were released in a freely available public database intended as a resource for research on the immune response to SARS-CoV-2. Samples were obtained from the ongoing ImmuneRACE study (first 160 participants) and from over a thousand subjects provided by 6 global collaborators. A de-identified subject ID, COVID-19 status, age in years and sex were almost always included in the sample metadata. Where available, HLA class I and class II types were taken from metadata supplied by the sample provider and were not determined by assay-based typing. The full study reports these points: How much clinical and demographic metadata was included differed by source and by participant, and the metadata was provided uncurated.

The V and J ends are trimmed by 6 bases and 4 bases, leaving 10 bases between them. The CDR3 starts with the cysteine, ends with the phenylalanine, and has 13 residues. The read is trimmed to its CDR3 DNA, 39 bases read in frame from base 1. CDR1 and CDR2, looked up from the germline V gene (reference sequence), are SEHNR and FQNEAQ. Of note for this clone: It has no known antigen specificity. Base qualities are not at hand, and no much larger clone is one base apart.

The collaborating institutions used their own protocols to collect whole blood in K2EDTA tubes. For TCRbeta analysis, collaborator samples were shipped as frozen whole blood, as isolated PBMCs, or as DNA extracted from either sample type. The immunoSEQ Assay, a bias-controlled multiplex PCR, was used to amplify TCRbeta CDR3 regions from genomic DNA. In the authors' own workflow: Within the assay, amplification of reference gene primers was used to estimate how many nucleated cells each sample contained. To quantify the absolute abundance of each unique TCRbeta CDR3 rearrangement, sequence reads were collapsed and filtered. For each sample, productive Simpson clonality was calculated as the square root of Simpson's diversity index over productive rearrangements. The source is immuneACCESS, and TCRdb retained only in-frame sequences with V and J called. Part of the clones is not carried over; for the studies checked, unresolved V genes explain less than half of this, and the remainder is unexplained. That table is the source of V, J and clone size, and D and trimming were worked out from the DNA. For this sample there are 50,000 to 55,000 clones; roughly 89% appear just once. Of the sample, under 5% is held by the ten largest clones.

This TCR derives from a man aged 45-60 years with acute or convalescent COVID-19. The sequencing input was peripheral blood. The V and J genes are TRBV7-9 and TRBJ1-5, with the D gene uncertain. The CDR3 protein: CASSSKGNQPQHF. The DNA sequence is given as TGTGCCAGCAGTAGCAAAGGTAATCAGCCCCAGCATTTT.